Below, one T cell receptor beta chain is given with its context. In this sample, this clonotype turned up once. Its antigen remains unidentified. No much larger clone is present one base from it, and per-base qualities are unavailable. All donors were healthy Caucasians. Three pairs of female monozygotic twins, all aged roughly 18 to 29 years, made up the twin cohort. CD4+ and CD8+ T cell populations were isolated with positive isolation kits from Invitrogen. The data are from a study of identical twins (dated by TCRdb to between 2015 and 2016). Some background on the complete study: The study deep-sequenced TCR alpha and beta repertoires from monozygotic twins, unrelated adults of various ages and cord blood to test whether fetal clonotypes persist. Replicate twin experiments were performed at different times using different library preparation protocols to rule out contamination.

The CDR3 starts with the cysteine, ends with the phenylalanine, and has 15 residues. Just CDR3 DNA is preserved here, 45 bases in frame from base 1. Via the germline V gene, CDR1 is SGHRS and CDR2 YFSETQ. Cut back by 0 bases and 4 bases, the V and J ends lie 11 bases apart. What the work shows at the level of the full study, not this receptor alone: Abundant cord blood beta clonotypes carried fewer insertions; young adult naive repertoires showed a weaker similar trend, while memory repertoires showed none. Because the same donors could not be followed over many years, conclusions were based on cross-sectional statistical analysis. Zero-insertion analyses could be partly confounded by invariant T cells such as MAIT and iNKT, though diverse VJ usage argued against such confounding for most clonotypes. Compared with coincidental sharing between unrelated individuals, out-of-frame TCR alpha sequences shared between twins showed an excess of sequences with low generation probability. Excess twin sharing in beta out-of-frame sequences was weaker because fewer shared sequences lowered the signal-to-noise ratio. In monozygotic twins, out-of-frame TCR alpha sharing was systematically underestimated by recombination models, although the models agreed with sharing between unrelated individuals.

Libraries were built with 5' RACE. The run used an Illumina HiSeq 2000. A universal primer binding site was introduced by template switching, and a unique molecular identifier was present in the final cDNA, enabling accurate counting of TCR cDNA molecules. Specific primers in the conserved constant-segment region were used to synthesize first-strand cDNA for the TCR alpha and beta chains. To control for contamination, every cDNA library was double barcoded, receiving both a SMART-Mk sample barcode and Illumina barcodes. TruSeq adapter sequences along with Illumina sample barcodes were introduced in two successive PCR steps. Sequencing of the TCR alpha and beta cDNA libraries was done on the Illumina HiSeq platform using custom primers. Per the original workflow: MiGEC processed the raw reads to extract unique molecular identifiers, while MiXCR was used to determine the CDR3 positions. Recombination models were inferred per individual with the repgenHMM and IGoR tools using an EM algorithm. The tcR package in R was used for shared clonotype analysis, with sharing normalized by the product of cloneset sizes. Out-of-frame nonproductive sequences were analyzed to study raw recombination free of thymic and clonal selection effects. Clones were called with MiXCR by TCRdb after fastp trimmed the public reads at Q25, and only in-frame beta chains were retained. Identical CDR3 proteins give one entry, which carries the most common genes and DNA. The V and J calls and clone size are TCRdb's, not the authors'. The table for this sample lists around 450,000 distinct CDR3 sequences; 13% to 15% of them were counted only once. About 0.52% of the sample goes to the ten largest clones.

The sample was also linked to a second study, of yellow fever vaccine responses in identical twins. As that second study puts it: According to the authors, in identical twins the way T cells responded to vaccination appeared partly convergent and partly personalized. In identical twins, the study followed T cell clones that responded to the vaccine with precision.

Material for sequencing was CD4+ T cells sorted from blood. The sequence is built from TRBV5-1 and TRBJ2-1; no D gene is confidently identified. The TCR originated in a woman aged 18 to 35 in good health. The CDR3 reads CASSLEVPRYNEQFF. The DNA is as follows: TGCGCCAGCAGCTTGGAGGTCCCGAGGTACAATGAGCAGTTCTTC.